The 9 T cell receptor beta chains below were found in one sample sequenced in a study of Graves' ophthalmopathy and Graves' hyperthyroidism. Amplification targeted the TCR beta CDR3 regions, with RNA transcripts as the source material. The first-round RT-PCR employed HTBI primers together with the Qiagen OneStep RT-PCR kit. A multiplex PCR was then performed as the second round. TCRdb ran MiXCR on the multiplex PCR reads and lists one entry per CDR3 protein. This table holds about 380,000 distinct CDR3 sequences, 15% found once. The sequencing input was peripheral blood. The receptor source for this set is a woman in her late teens or twenties with stable Graves' hyperthyroidism.

As concerns this clonotype: A much more abundant neighbour one base away suggests this may be a read error. The chain carries TRBV20-1 and TRBJ1-1, with 7 bases aligning to TRBD1. This CDR3 contains 15 residues. CDR1 is DFQATT and CDR2 is SNEGSKA in the germline V gene (reference sequence). CDR3: CSASNRQGRRGEACF. In DNA, the CDR3 is TGCAGTGCTAGTAACCGACAGGGTCGTCGCGGTGAAGCTTGCTTT.

In this sample, this clonotype turned up many times. The V and J genes are TRBV20-1 and TRBJ1-2; D unclear. CDR1 DFQATT and CDR2 SNEGSKA come from the germline V gene (reference sequence). V was shortened by 3 bases and J by 6 bases, with 2 bases between the two germline ends. The CDR3 sequence is 9 residues long. Here the CDR3 reads CSASDGYTF. CDR3 nucleotides: TGCAGTGCTAGTGATGGCTACACCTTC.

This clonotype was picked up many times. V gene TRBV7-9 combines with J gene TRBJ2-5; D is perhaps TRBD1 or TRBD2 (5 bases each). V lost 5 bases and J 2 bases, leaving 15 bases between the germline ends. CDR3 length: 15 amino acids. Germline CDR1 is SEHNR and CDR2 is FQNEAQ (reference sequence). The CDR3 DNA is TGTGCCAGCAGCCCTACGGGACGCCCTCAAGAGACCCAGTACTTC. Translated: CASSPTGRPQETQYF.

This clonotype was seen many times. V gene TRBV19 combines with J gene TRBJ1-1; D is perhaps TRBD1 (5 bases). The germline V gene has CDR1 LNHDA and CDR2 SQIVND (reference sequence). The V end lost 8 bases, the J end lost 8 bases, and 18 bases lay between the germline ends. The length of the CDR3 is 13 residues. CDR3 protein: CASGRGGDYEAFF. The CDR3 nucleotides are TGTGCCAGTGGGAGGGGCGGGGATTACGAAGCTTTCTTT.

In its sample, this clonotype was seen many times. The chain links TRBV29-1 to TRBJ1-2, with D hard to call. Trimming removed 0 bases from V and 5 bases from J, with 13 bases in between. Germline V CDR1 and CDR2: SQVTM, ANQGSEA. This CDR3 is 14 amino acids long. DNA for the CDR3: TGCAGCGTTGAAGAAGGTTATCGCGTTTATGGCTACACCTTC. Its protein is CSVEEGYRVYGYTF.

Of note for this clonotype: A much larger clone differs from this one at a single base, so this may be a read error. The rearrangement links TRBV11-2 to TRBJ1-3; D is uncertain. Germline CDR1 is SGHAT and CDR2 is FQNNGV. V was clipped by 8 bases and J by 4 bases, with 12 bases between them. The CDR3 covers 13 residues. The CDR3 sequence is CASYLVGGNTIYF. The DNA for the CDR3 is TGTGCCAGCTACCTCGTGGGGGGAAACACCATATATTTT.

This clonotype showed up many times. The chain couples TRBV12-3 or TRBV12-4 to TRBJ1-5; D unresolved. V was pared by 6 bases and J by 4 bases, with 13 bases between. There are 14 residues in the CDR3. The CDR3, as DNA: TGTGCCAGCAGGCAGGCTTTGGGAAATCAGCCCCAGCATTTT. Its protein is CASRQALGNQPQHF.

This clonotype was seen a few times. V usage is TRBV20-1 and J usage is TRBJ2-7; the match to TRBD1 covers 11 bases. The J segment lost 4 bases and the V segment lost 3 bases, leaving 5 bases of the junction unmatched. This CDR3 is built from 14 residues. Germline V gene lookup returns CDR1 DFQATT and CDR2 SNEGSKA (reference sequence). The CDR3 spells CSASPGTGGYEQYF. DNA of the CDR3: TGCAGTGCTAGTCCAGGGACAGGGGGGTACGAGCAGTACTTC.

Ten or more counts support this clonotype. J is TRBJ2-7 and V is TRBV19; 7 nucleotides agree with TRBD2. The CDR3 covers 13 residues. Germline trimming cut 2 bases from V and 7 bases from J; bases unmatched to any gene: 5. The V gene's germline CDR1 is LNHDA and CDR2 SQIVND (reference sequence). CDR3 DNA sequence: TGTGCCAGTAGTATAACCCAGGGAGGGGAGCAGTACTTC. This translates into CASSITQGGEQYF.